The clone carrying this T cell receptor (beta chain) was detected a few times. Its cognate antigen is unknown. In the library, each TCR cDNA molecule bore its own unique molecular identifier. MiXCR, applied by TCRdb to the 5' RACE reads, yields one record per CDR3 protein. The data contain approximately 40,000 distinct CDR3 sequences, 5.2% of them singletons. The data were obtained in a study of spatial heterogeneity in lung cancer. Study-level points and caveats: Resection saw ubiquitous expanded tumor TCRs appear in blood more than follow-up did.

The germline V and J ends were trimmed by 7 bases and 1 base, with 13 bases remaining between them. CDR3 length equals 14 residues. The germline V gene has CDR1 MNHNS and CDR2 SASEGT. The time point here: sample taken at primary tumor resection. Whole RNA came from tumor, nontumor lung or frozen PBMC and was sequenced without being sorted. There were 75 or so donors, all of them untreated patients with early-stage non-small cell lung cancer. The source material was PBMCs, sampled at surgery. This sequence joins TRBV6-1 and TRBJ2-5; D may be TRBD1 (5 bases). This receptor was identified in a female donor with early-stage non-small cell lung cancer. CDR3: CASTVGTGQETQYF. CDR3 DNA sequence: TGTGCCAGCACCGTCGGCACAGGCCAAGAGACCCAGTACTTC.